Listed here are 27 T cell receptor beta chains from one sample, sequenced in a study of blood T cell repertoires in COVID-19. Assay: immunoSEQ multiplex PCR; the TCRdb copy retains only in-frame clones and omits some. The sample includes around 23,000 clones, 70% to 90% of them seen just once. The sequenced sample consisted of peripheral blood. The receptor source for this set is a human donor with acute or convalescent COVID-19. The donor label of this sample is uncertain.

This chain joins TRBV5-4 and TRBJ2-1; D may be TRBD1 (6 bases). Germline values: CDR1 SGHNT, CDR2 YYREEE (reference sequence). V was pared by 3 bases and J by 7 bases, with 17 bases between. The CDR3 contains 15 residues. CDR3 sequence reads: CASSSPRGRSNEQFF. Written as DNA, the CDR3 is TGTGCCAGCAGCTCTCCGAGGGGGAGATCTAATGAGCAGTTCTTC.

This chain uses TRBV6-4 with TRBJ1-4; D is unclear. The CDR3 contains 13 residues. Trimming left V 10 bases short and J 5 bases short, with 14 bases between. Germline CDR1 reads MRHNA; CDR2 reads SNTAGT. This chain's CDR3 is CATAVAPNEKLFF. CDR3 bases: TGTGCCACCGCAGTCGCTCCGAATGAAAAACTGTTTTTT.

The chain carries TRBV7-9 and TRBJ2-7; 10 bases line up with TRBD1. CDR3 length equals 15 residues. Germline CDR1 SEHNR, CDR2 FQNEAQ (reference sequence). After removal of 0 bases from V and 2 bases from J, the junction contained 1 base not matched to a gene. CDR3 protein: CASSLATGGTYEQYF. The DNA for the CDR3 is TGTGCCAGCAGCTTAGCGACAGGGGGCACCTACGAGCAGTACTTC.

This clone was seen more than once but under ten times. The chain links TRBV15 to TRBJ1-6; 9 bases agree with TRBD1. V shed 3 bases, J shed 5 bases, and the junction held 5 bases outside the gene matches. The CDR3 sequence is 16 residues long. CDR1 LNHNV and CDR2 YYDKDF come from the germline V gene (reference sequence). This CDR3 is CATSSPDRGDNSPLHF. CDR3 nucleotide sequence: TGTGCCACCAGCAGCCCGGACAGGGGAGATAATTCACCCCTCCACTTT.

Here the CDR3 reads CASGAGADTDTQYF. The CDR3 DNA reads as TGCGCCAGTGGGGCGGGGGCAGACACAGATACGCAGTATTTT. The V call is TRBV5-1, the J call TRBJ2-3; tentative D call: TRBD2 (7 bases). This CDR3 spans 14 amino acids. CDR1 and CDR2 (germline): SGHRS, YFSETQ. The V and J ends lost 8 bases and 2 bases respectively, with 15 bases between them.

In this sample, this clone turned up a few times. The gene calls are TRBV19 and TRBJ1-5; D is ambiguous. V was shortened by 3 bases and J by 0 bases, with 9 bases between the two germline ends. Germline values: CDR1 LNHDA, CDR2 SQIVND (reference sequence). The CDR3 covers 15 residues. In nucleotides, the CDR3 is TGTGCCAGTAGTATGGTCGGTAATAGCAATCAGCCCCAGCATTTT. Translating it yields CASSMVGNSNQPQHF.

V and J are TRBV29-1 and TRBJ2-7, with 8 bases fitting TRBD1. Germline trimming cut 7 bases from V and 5 bases from J; bases unmatched to any gene: 1. CDR1 is SQVTM, CDR2 ANQGSEA, per germline. This CDR3 spans 10 amino acids. CDR3 residues: CSATGDEQYF. DNA of the CDR3: TGCAGCGCGACAGGGGACGAGCAGTACTTC.

V usage is TRBV6-2 or TRBV6-3 and J usage is TRBJ1-1; a weak D match, TRBD1 (6 bases). Germline-derived CDR1 and CDR2 are MNHEY and SVGEGT. The CDR3 sequence is 14 residues long. Trimming took 1 base from V and 4 from J, leaving 10 bases between them. The CDR3, as DNA: TGTGCCAGCAGTTACTTAGGACAGTCCACTGAAGCTTTCTTT. Protein sequence: CASSYLGQSTEAFF.

The V call is TRBV2, the J call TRBJ2-5; 8 positions agree with TRBD2. This CDR3 contains 13 residues. With 9 bases clipped from V and 2 bases from J, the junction kept 5 bases outside the gene matches. Per the germline V gene, CDR1 is SNHLY and CDR2 is FYNNEI. CDR3 residues: CARGPGGQETQYF. The CDR3 region has the DNA TGTGCCAGGGGTCCGGGGGGGCAAGAGACCCAGTACTTC.

The gene calls are TRBV6-5 and TRBJ2-1; 8 bases match TRBD2. V lost 7 bases and J lost 2; bases outside the gene matches: 4. This CDR3 has 14 residues. The germline gives CDR1 MNHEY, CDR2 SVGAGI. CDR3 nucleotide sequence: TGTGCCAGCATGGCGGGGGGACCCTACAATGAGCAGTTCTTC. It is translated as CASMAGGPYNEQFF.

The rearrangement uses TRBV2 and TRBJ1-2, with D tentatively TRBD1 (6 bases). V shed 6 bases and J shed 8 bases, with 19 bases lying between them. This CDR3 is 14 amino acids long. The germline V gene encodes CDR1 SNHLY and CDR2 FYNNEI. CDR3 protein: CASRNVGALLGYTF. Written as DNA, the CDR3 is TGTGCCAGCAGGAACGTGGGGGCGCTACTAGGCTACACCTTC.

The rearrangement joins TRBV27 to TRBJ1-2; no firm D call. Trimming left V 5 bases short and J 0 bases short, with 13 bases between. Germline V gene sequence: CDR1 MNHEY, CDR2 SMNVEV (reference sequence). The CDR3 has 15 amino acids. The CDR3 DNA reads as TGTGCCAGCAGTGCCTCATGGGAGACTAACTATGGCTACACCTTC. Protein sequence: CASSASWETNYGYTF.

This clone came up a few times. J is TRBJ1-5 and V is TRBV7-9, with 7 bases fitting TRBD1. Per the germline V gene, CDR1 is SEHNR and CDR2 is FQNEAQ (reference sequence). The CDR3 sequence is 19 residues long. V shed 3 bases, J shed 0 bases, and the junction held 14 bases outside the gene matches. The CDR3 here is CASSFSPRDSINSNQPQHF. In DNA, the CDR3 is TGTGCCAGCAGCTTCTCCCCCCGGGACAGTATCAATAGCAATCAGCCCCAGCATTTT.

The V gene is TRBV21-1, the J gene TRBJ1-1; TRBD1 was called by the table and not checked on the DNA. TRBV21-1 is tagged as a pseudogene. The CDR3 contains 14 residues. CDR3 in amino acids: CASSKGRENTEAFF. For the CDR3, the DNA is TGTGCCAGCAGCAAAGGCAGGGAGAACACTGAAGCTTTCTTT.

The genes are TRBV19 and TRBJ2-5, with TRBD2 matching over 7 bases. CDR3 length equals 17 residues. Per the germline V gene, CDR1 is LNHDA and CDR2 is SQIVND (reference sequence). Unmatched junction bases numbered 15, after V lost 3 bases and J lost 5 bases. CDR3 DNA: TGTGCCAGTAGTATCGCCCTGGGGGGGAGGGCTGTGGAGACCCAGTACTTC. Amino acid sequence: CASSIALGGRAVETQYF. The full variable domain, in which reference TRBV19 and TRBJ2-5 provide the parts outside the CDR3, is DGGITQSPKYLFRKEGQNVTLSCEQNLNHDAMYWYRQDPGQGLRLIYYSQIVNDFQKGDIAEGYSVSREKKESFPLTVTSAQKNPTAFYLCASSIALGGRAVETQYFGPGTRLLVL.

This clone has a single count. This chain links TRBV19 with TRBJ1-6, with D perhaps TRBD1 (5 bases). CDR1 LNHDA and CDR2 SQIVND come from the germline V gene (reference sequence). Between the trimmed V and J ends, which lost 5 bases and 10 bases, there was a span of 15 bases. The CDR3 is 14 amino acids. CDR3 loop: CASSPNGDSSPLHF. The CDR3 DNA follows: TGTGCCAGTAGTCCGAACGGGGACTCCTCACCCCTCCACTTT.

This clone is labeled medium-sized (0.01 to 0.1%). V is TRBV7-9 and J is TRBJ1-2; D possibly corresponds to TRBD1 (5 bases). CDR3 length equals 14 residues. Between the trimmed V and J ends, which lost 2 bases and 7 bases, there was a span of 14 bases. Germline values: CDR1 SEHNR, CDR2 FQNEAQ (reference sequence). CDR3 in DNA: TGTGCCAGCAGCTTAAACCCAGGGTTGTTTGGCTACACCTTC. Protein sequence: CASSLNPGLFGYTF. The whole variable domain, filled in from reference TRBV7-9 and TRBJ1-2, reads DTGVSQNPRHKITKRGQNVTFRCDPISEHNRLYWYRQTLGQGPEFLTYFQNEAQLEKSRLLSDRFSAERPKGSFSTLEIQRTEQGDSAMYLCASSLNPGLFGYTFGSGTRLTVV.

This chain links TRBV18 with TRBJ1-3; 9 bases fit TRBD1. With V trimmed by 8 bases and J by 1 base, 3 bases remained unmatched. CDR3 length equals 14 residues. CDR1 is KGHSH, CDR2 LQKENI, per germline. CDR3 bases: TGTGCCAGCGGACAGGGGCTGTCTGGAAACACCATATATTTT. Its protein product is CASGQGLSGNTIYF. The full variable domain, its missing parts supplied by reference TRBV18 and TRBJ1-3, is NAGVMQNPRHLVRRRGQEARLRCSPMKGHSHVYWYRQLPEEGLKFMVYLQKENIIDESGMPKERFSAEFPKEGPSILRIQQVVRGDSAAYFCASGQGLSGNTIYFGEGSWLTVV.

The chain uses TRBV7-8 and TRBJ2-7, with D perhaps matching TRBD1 (7 bases). The V and J ends lost 2 bases and 4 bases respectively, with 12 bases between them. CDR1 and CDR2 (germline): SGHVS, FQNEAQ. The CDR3 is made up of 14 amino acids. CDR3: CASSLPQGGYEQYF. The CDR3 coding sequence is TGTGCCAGCAGCTTACCCCAGGGGGGTTACGAGCAGTACTTC.

The chain has TRBV5-4 and TRBJ2-7; 9 nucleotides match TRBD1. CDR1 and CDR2 (germline): SGHNT, YYREEE (reference sequence). This CDR3 comprises 13 residues. V was pared by 6 bases and J by 7 bases, with 8 bases of the junction left unmatched. CDR3 nucleotides: TGTGCCAGCACCCCAGGACAGGGGCGGGAGCAGTACTTC. Amino acids: CASTPGQGREQYF. Variable domain in full (rest from reference TRBV5-4 and TRBJ2-7): ETGVTQSPTHLIKTRGQQVTLRCSSQSGHNTVSWYQQALGQGPQFIFQYYREEENGRGNFPPRFSGLQFPNYSSELNVNALELDDSALYLCASTPGQGREQYFGPGTRLTVT.

The chain joins TRBV18 to TRBJ1-1; no definite D call. V dropped 3 bases and J dropped 0 bases, with 11 bases sitting between them. This CDR3 spans 15 amino acids. Germline V gene lookup returns CDR1 KGHSH and CDR2 LQKENI. The CDR3 nucleotides read TGTGCCAGCTCACCGGGCAGGCCTATGAACACTGAAGCTTTCTTT. It specifies CASSPGRPMNTEAFF.

V is TRBV15 and J is TRBJ2-2; 8 nucleotides align to TRBD1. V lost 1 base to trimming and J lost 6 bases; unmatched junction nucleotides: 7. CDR1 and CDR2 from the germline V gene are LNHNV and YYDKDF (reference sequence). This CDR3 is 16 amino acids long. The CDR3 sequence: CATSRAGRGQSGELFF. Here the CDR3 DNA reads TGTGCCACCAGCAGAGCGGGCAGGGGGCAGTCCGGGGAGCTGTTTTTT.

The chain couples TRBV7-2 to TRBJ2-7, with TRBD2 matching 13 bases. The CDR3 extends over 13 amino acids. With 5 bases clipped from V and 12 bases from J, the junction kept 7 bases outside the gene matches. Germline loops: CDR1 SGHTA, CDR2 FQGNSA. The CDR3: CASSPGTSGNWYF. The CDR3 bases are TGTGCCAGCAGCCCCGGGACTAGCGGGAATTGGTACTTC. The full variable domain, with the rest looked up from reference TRBV7-2 and TRBJ2-7, is GAGVSQSPSNKVTEKGKDVELRCDPISGHTALYWYRQSLGQGLEFLIYFQGNSAPDKSGLPSDRFSAERTGGSVSTLTIQRTQQEDSAVYLCASSPGTSGNWYFGPGTRLTVT.

The gene calls are TRBV3-1 (or the pseudogene TRBV3-2) and TRBJ2-7, with D perhaps TRBD2 (5 bases). Germline lookup yields CDR1 LGHDT and CDR2 YNNKEL (reference sequence). CDR3 length: 13 amino acids. V was pared by 0 bases and J by 7 bases, with 10 bases between. CDR3 DNA: TGTGCCAGCAGCCAAGATGTGAGCGGAGAGCAGTACTTC. Translating gives CASSQDVSGEQYF.

The chain has TRBV4-1 and TRBJ2-1; no firm D call. Looked up from germline, CDR1 is MGHRA and CDR2 is YSYEKL. Trimming pared 4 bases from V and 5 bases from J, leaving 21 bases between. This CDR3 contains 17 residues. The CDR3: CASSPEVVGSTNNEQFF. The CDR3 region has the DNA TGCGCCAGCAGCCCTGAGGTGGTTGGATCTACTAACAATGAGCAGTTCTTC.

This chain connects TRBV7-2 to TRBJ1-2; TRBD1 aligns across 8 bases. The junction had 10 bases not matched to a gene; V was cut back by 5 bases and J by 2 bases. Germline V gives CDR1 SGHTA, CDR2 FQGNSA. The CDR3 is 16 residues long. The CDR3 DNA reads TGTGCCAGCAGCAGAGGGGGGACAGGCCGCAACTATGGCTACACCTTC. This sequence encodes CASSRGGTGRNYGYTF.

The chain carries TRBV6-2 or TRBV6-3 and TRBJ2-7, with 8 positions matching TRBD1. Per germline, CDR1 MNHEY and CDR2 SVGEGT. The trim removed 6 bases at V and 5 bases at J, leaving 3 bases unmatched. The CDR3 runs 12 residues. The DNA for the CDR3 is TGTGCCAGCAGCCTGACAGGGGACGAGCAGTACTTC. Its translation: CASSLTGDEQYF.